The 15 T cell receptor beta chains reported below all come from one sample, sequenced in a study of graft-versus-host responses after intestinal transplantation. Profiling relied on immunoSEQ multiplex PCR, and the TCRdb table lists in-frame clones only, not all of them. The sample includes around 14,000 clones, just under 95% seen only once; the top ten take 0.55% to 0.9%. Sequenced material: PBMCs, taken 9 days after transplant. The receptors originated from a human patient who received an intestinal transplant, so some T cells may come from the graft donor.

For the CDR3, the DNA is TGTGCCAGCAGCCGCGTAGCGGGAGGGCCCGTGAATGAGCAGTTCTTC. The encoded protein is CASSRVAGGPVNEQFF. The rearrangement uses TRBV28 and TRBJ2-1, with 11 positions matching TRBD2. The germline CDR1 and CDR2 sequences are MDHEN and SYDVKM. The junction had 11 bases not matched to a gene; V was cut back by 6 bases and J by 7 bases. The CDR3 is made up of 16 amino acids.

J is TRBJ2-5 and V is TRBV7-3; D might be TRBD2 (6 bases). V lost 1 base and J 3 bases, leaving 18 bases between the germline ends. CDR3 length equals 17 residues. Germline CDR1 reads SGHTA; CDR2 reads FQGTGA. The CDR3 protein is CASSLMGGVGGKETQYF. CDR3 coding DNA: TGTGCCAGCAGCTTAATGGGGGGAGTGGGCGGTAAAGAGACCCAGTACTTC.

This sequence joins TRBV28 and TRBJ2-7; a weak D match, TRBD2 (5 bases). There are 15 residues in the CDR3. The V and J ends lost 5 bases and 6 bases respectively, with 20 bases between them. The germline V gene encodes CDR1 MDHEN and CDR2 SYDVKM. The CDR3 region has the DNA TGTGCCAGCAGTAACACCCCCACGCTAGCTGGCGAGCAGTACTTC. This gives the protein CASSNTPTLAGEQYF.

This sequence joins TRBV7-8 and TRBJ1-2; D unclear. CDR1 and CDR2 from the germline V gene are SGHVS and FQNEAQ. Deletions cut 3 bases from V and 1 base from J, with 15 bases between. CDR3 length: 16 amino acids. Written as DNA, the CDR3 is TGTGCCAGCAGCTTCTCGTCGAAGGGTCTTAACTATGGCTACACCTTC. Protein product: CASSFSSKGLNYGYTF.

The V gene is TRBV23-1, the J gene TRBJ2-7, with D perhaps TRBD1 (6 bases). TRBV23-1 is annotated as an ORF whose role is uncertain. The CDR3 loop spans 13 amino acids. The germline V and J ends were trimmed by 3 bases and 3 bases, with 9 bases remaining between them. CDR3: CASSQDSYYEQYF. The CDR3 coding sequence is TGCGCCAGCAGTCAGGACAGCTACTACGAGCAGTACTTC.

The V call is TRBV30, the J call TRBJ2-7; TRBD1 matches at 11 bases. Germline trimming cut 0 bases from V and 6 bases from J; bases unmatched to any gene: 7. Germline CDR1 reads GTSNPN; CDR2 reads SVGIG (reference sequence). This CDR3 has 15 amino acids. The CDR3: CAWSVQWTGGTEQYF. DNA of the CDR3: TGTGCCTGGAGTGTACAGTGGACAGGGGGCACCGAGCAGTACTTC.

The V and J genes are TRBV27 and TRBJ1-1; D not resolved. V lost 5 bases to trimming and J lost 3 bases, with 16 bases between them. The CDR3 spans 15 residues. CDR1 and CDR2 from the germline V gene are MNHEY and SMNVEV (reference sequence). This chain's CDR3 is CASSLTITLDTEAFF. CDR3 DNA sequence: TGTGCCAGCAGTCTGACCATTACCCTTGACACTGAAGCTTTCTTT.

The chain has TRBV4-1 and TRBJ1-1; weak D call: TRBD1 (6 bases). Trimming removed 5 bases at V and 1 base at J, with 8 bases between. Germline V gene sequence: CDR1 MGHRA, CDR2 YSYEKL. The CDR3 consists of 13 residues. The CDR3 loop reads CASSSTGNTEAFF. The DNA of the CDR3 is TGCGCCAGCAGCTCGACAGGGAACACTGAAGCTTTCTTT.

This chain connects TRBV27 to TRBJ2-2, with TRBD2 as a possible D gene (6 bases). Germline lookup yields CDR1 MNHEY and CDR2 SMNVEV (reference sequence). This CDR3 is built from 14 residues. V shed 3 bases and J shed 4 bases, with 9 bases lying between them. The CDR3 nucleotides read TGTGCCAGCAGTTTCCGGGAGAGCACCGGGGAGCTGTTTTTT. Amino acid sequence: CASSFRESTGELFF.

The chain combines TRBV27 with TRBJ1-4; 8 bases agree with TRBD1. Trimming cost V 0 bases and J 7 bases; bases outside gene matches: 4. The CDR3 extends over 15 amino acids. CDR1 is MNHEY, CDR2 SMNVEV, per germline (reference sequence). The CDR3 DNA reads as TGTGCCAGCAGTTTATCGGGACAGGCTTTTGAAAAACTGTTTTTT. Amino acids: CASSLSGQAFEKLFF.

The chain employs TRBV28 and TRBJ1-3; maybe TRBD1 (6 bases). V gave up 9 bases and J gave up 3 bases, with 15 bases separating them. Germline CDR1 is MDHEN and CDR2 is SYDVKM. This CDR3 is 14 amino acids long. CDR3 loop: CASARDTRGNTIYF. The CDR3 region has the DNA TGTGCCAGTGCCCGGGACACTCGTGGAAACACCATATATTTT.

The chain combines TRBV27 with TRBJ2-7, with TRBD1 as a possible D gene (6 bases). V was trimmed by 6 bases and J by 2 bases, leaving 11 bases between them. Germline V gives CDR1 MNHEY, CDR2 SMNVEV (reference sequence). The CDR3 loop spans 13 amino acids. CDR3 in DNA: TGTGCCAGCAGAAACAGGGAAACCTACGAGCAGTACTTC. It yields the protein CASRNRETYEQYF.

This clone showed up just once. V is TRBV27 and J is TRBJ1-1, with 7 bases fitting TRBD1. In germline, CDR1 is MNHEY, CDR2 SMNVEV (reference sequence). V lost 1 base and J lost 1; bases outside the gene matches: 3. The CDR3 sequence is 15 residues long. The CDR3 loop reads CASSLYRGSNTEAFF. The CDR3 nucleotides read TGTGCCAGCAGTTTATACAGGGGATCGAACACTGAAGCTTTCTTT.

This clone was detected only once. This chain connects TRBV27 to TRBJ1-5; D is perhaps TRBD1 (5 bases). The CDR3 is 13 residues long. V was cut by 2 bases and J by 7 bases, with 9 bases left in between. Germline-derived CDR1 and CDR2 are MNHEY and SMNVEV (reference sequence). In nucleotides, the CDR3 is TGTGCCAGCAGTTTAATGGGGGACCAGCCCCAGCATTTT. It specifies CASSLMGDQPQHF.

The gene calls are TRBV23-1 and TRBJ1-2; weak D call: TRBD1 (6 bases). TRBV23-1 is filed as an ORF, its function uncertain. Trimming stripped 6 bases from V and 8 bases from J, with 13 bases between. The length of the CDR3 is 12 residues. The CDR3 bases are TGCGCCAGCAGACAACAGGGAGACGGCTACACCTTC. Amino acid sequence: CASRQQGDGYTF.